Described below is a single T cell receptor (beta chain) sequence and its context. The CDR3 is 13 amino acids. Per germline, CDR1 SGHTA and CDR2 FQGNSA. V dropped 2 bases and J dropped 6 bases, with 8 bases sitting between them. These data are taken from a study of blood T cell repertoires in COVID-19. Turning to the study itself: The origin of the acute and convalescent COVID-19 samples was the United States, Italy and Spain.

In the authors' methods: Amplified reference gene primers provided the basis for estimating nucleated cell counts. Data came from immunoSEQ multiplex PCR; TCRdb stores just in-frame clones and leaves some out. That table furnishes V, J and clone size, whereas the DNA furnished D and trimming. The sample carries under 50,000 clones, roughly nine tenths recorded once. The chain combines TRBV7-2 with TRBJ2-1; D uncertain. Sequenced sample: peripheral blood. The receptor was derived from a man between 65 and 85 years old with active COVID-19. CDR3 DNA sequence: TGTGCCAGCAGCTTAATCAGATCCAATGAGCAGTTCTTC. This gives the protein CASSLIRSNEQFF.